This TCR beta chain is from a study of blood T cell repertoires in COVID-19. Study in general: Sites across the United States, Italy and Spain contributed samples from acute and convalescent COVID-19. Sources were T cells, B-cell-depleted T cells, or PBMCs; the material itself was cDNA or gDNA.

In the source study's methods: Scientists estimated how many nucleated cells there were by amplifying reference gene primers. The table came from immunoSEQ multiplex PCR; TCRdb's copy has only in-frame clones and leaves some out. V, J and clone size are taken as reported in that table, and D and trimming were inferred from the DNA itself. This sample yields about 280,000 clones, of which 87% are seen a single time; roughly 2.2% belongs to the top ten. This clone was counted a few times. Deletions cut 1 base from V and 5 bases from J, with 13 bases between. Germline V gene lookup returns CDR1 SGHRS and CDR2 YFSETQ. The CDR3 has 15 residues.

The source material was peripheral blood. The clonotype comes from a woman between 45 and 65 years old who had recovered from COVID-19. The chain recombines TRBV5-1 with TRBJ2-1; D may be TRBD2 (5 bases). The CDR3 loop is CASSLMIARNNEQFF. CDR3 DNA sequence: TGCGCCAGCAGCTTGATGATAGCGCGGAACAATGAGCAGTTCTTC.